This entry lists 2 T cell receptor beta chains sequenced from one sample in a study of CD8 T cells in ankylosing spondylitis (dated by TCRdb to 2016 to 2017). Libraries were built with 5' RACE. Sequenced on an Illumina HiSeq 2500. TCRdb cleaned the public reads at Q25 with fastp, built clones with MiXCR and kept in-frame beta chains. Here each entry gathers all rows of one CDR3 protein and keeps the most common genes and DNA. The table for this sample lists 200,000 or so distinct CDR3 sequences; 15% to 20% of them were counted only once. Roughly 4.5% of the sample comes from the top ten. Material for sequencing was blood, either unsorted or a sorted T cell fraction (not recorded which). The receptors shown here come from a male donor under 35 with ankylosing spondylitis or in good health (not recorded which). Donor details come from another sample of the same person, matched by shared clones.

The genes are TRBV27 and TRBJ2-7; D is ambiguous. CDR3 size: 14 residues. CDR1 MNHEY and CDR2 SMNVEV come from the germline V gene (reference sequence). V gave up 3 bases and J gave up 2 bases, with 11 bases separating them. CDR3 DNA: TGTGCCAGCAGTTTTGGTCTGGGGACCTACGAGCAGTACTTC. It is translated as CASSFGLGTYEQYF.

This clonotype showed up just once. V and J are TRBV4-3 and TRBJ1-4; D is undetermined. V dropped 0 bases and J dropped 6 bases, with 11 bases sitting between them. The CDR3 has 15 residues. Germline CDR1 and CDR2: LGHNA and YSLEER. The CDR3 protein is CASSQDFRADEKLFF. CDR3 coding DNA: TGCGCCAGCAGCCAAGATTTTCGGGCGGATGAAAAACTGTTTTTT.